This T cell receptor (beta chain) was identified in a study of molecular identifiers for immune sequencing clone quantification. Findings of the study overall: In CMV-specific effectors, clones above 20 copies held over 99% of molecules; naive, under 1%.

This clonotype was seen at least ten times. What it binds is not known. Bulk TCR library preparation followed previously described methods with listed TCR primers. TCRdb independently ran MiXCR on the PCR reads; one entry per CDR3 protein. The profile shows about 510,000 distinct CDR3 sequences, 25% of them singletons. Sorting was used to obtain naive CD8 T cells (CD8+CD4-CCR7+CD45RA+). Per germline, CDR1 SQVTM and CDR2 ANQGSEA. CDR3 size: 12 residues. V lost 5 bases, J lost 4 bases, and 8 bases lay in between. The sample comprised naive CD8+ T cells from blood, with Jurkat cell RNA spiked in. Subset denoted: FACS-sorted CD8+CD4-CCR7+CD45RA+ naive T cells. The rearrangement uses TRBV29-1 and TRBJ2-2; D is perhaps TRBD2 (5 bases). This TCR derives from a human donor in good health. Some libraries in this study had Jurkat cell RNA spiked in. CDR3 in DNA: TGCAGCGTTCAGGAGGCCACCGGGGAGCTGTTTTTT. Protein sequence: CSVQEATGELFF.